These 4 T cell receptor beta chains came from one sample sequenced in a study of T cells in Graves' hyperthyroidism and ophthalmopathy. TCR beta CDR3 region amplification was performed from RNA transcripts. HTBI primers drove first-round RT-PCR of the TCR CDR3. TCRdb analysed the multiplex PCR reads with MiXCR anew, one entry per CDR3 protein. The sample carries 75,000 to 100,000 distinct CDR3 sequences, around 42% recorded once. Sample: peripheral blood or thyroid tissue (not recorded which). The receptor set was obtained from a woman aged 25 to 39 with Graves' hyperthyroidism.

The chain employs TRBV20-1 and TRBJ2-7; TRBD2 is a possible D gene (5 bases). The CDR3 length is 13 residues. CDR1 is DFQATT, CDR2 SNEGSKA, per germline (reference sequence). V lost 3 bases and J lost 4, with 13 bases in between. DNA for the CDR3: TGCAGTGCTAGCCCCAAGGGAGTATACGAGCAGTACTTC. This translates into CSASPKGVYEQYF.

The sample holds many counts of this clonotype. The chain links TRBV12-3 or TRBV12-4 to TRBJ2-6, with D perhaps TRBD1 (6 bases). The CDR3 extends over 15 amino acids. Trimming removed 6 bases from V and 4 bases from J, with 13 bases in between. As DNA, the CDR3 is TGTGCCAGCAGAGTAGCAGGGGACGGGGCCAACGTCCTGACTTTC. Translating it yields CASRVAGDGANVLTF.

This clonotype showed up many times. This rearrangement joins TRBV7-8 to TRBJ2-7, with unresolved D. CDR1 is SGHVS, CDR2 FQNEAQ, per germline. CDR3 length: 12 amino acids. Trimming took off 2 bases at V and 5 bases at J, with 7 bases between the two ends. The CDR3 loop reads CASSLLIHEQYF. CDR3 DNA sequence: TGTGCCAGCAGCTTACTCATCCACGAGCAGTACTTC.

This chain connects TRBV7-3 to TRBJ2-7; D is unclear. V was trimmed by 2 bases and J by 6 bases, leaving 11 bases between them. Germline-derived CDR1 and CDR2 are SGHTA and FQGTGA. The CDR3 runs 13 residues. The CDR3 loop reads CASSLALGGEQYF. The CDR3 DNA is TGTGCCAGCAGCTTAGCTTTAGGCGGCGAGCAGTACTTC.